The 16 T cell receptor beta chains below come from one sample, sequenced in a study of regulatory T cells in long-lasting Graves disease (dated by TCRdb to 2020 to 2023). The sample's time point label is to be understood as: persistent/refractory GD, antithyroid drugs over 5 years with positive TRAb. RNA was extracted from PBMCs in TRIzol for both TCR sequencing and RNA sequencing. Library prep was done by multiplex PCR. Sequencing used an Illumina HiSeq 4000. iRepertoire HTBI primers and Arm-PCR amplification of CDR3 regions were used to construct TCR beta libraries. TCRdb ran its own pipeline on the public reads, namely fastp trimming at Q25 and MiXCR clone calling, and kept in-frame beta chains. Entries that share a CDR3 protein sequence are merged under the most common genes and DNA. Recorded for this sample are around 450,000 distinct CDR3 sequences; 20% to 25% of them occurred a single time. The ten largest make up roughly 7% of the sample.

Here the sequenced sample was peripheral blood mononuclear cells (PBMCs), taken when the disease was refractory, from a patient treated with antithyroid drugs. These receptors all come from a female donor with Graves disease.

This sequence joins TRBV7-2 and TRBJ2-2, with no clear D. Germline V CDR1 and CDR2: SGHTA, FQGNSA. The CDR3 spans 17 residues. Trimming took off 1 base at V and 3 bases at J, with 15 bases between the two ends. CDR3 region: CASSLEAWGSDTGELFF. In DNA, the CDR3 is TGTGCCAGCAGCTTAGAGGCATGGGGATCGGACACCGGGGAGCTGTTTTTT. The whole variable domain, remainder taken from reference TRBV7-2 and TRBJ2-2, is GAGVSQSPSNKVTEKGKDVELRCDPISGHTALYWYRQSLGQGLEFLIYFQGNSAPDKSGLPSDRFSAERTGGSVSTLTIQRTQQEDSAVYLCASSLEAWGSDTGELFFGEGSRLTVL.

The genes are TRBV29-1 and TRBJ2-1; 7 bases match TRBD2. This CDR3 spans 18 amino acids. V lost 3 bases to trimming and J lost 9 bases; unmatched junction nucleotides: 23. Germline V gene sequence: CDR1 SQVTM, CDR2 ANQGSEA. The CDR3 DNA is TGCAGCGTTGACCGAAAGAACCCAGCGGGGCCCCTCCTCAGTGAGCAGTTCTTC. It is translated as CSVDRKNPAGPLLSEQFF.

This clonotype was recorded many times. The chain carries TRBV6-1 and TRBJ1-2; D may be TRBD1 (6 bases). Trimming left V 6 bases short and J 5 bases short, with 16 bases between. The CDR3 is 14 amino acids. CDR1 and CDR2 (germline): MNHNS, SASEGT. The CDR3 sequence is CASSPFGQPYGYTF. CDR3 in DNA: TGTGCCAGCAGCCCCTTCGGACAGCCGTATGGCTACACCTTC.

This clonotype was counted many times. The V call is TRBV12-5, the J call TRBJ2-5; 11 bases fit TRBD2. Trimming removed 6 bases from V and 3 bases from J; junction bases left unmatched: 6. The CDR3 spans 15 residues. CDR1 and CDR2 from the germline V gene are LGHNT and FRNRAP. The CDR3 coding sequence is TGTGCTAGTGGATACATAGCGGGAGGGAAAGAGACCCAGTACTTC. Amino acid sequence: CASGYIAGGKETQYF.

Here the CDR3 reads CASSGDRGYTQYF. In DNA, the CDR3 is TGTGCCAGCAGTGGGGACAGGGGCTATACGCAGTATTTT. The chain couples TRBV2 to TRBJ2-3; TRBD1 matches 10 bases. CDR1 SNHLY and CDR2 FYNNEI come from the germline V gene. V lost 4 bases to trimming and J lost 7 bases; unmatched junction nucleotides: 2. The CDR3 has 13 amino acids.

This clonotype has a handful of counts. The DNA of the CDR3 is TGTGCCAGCAGTGAGACAGGGGGCCTGGACACTGAAGCTTTCTTT. The encoded protein is CASSETGGLDTEAFF. The chain couples TRBV6-1 to TRBJ1-1, with 10 nucleotides matching TRBD1. This CDR3 is built from 15 residues. Germline values: CDR1 MNHNS, CDR2 SASEGT. The V segment lost 3 bases and the J segment 3 bases; nucleotides outside the gene matches: 4.

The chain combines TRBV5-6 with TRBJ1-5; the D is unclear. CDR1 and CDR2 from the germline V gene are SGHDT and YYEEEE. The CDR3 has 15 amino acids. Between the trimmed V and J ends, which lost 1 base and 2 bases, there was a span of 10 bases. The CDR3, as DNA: TGTGCCAGCAGCTTGACTGCCCGCGGCAATCAGCCCCAGCATTTT. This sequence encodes CASSLTARGNQPQHF.

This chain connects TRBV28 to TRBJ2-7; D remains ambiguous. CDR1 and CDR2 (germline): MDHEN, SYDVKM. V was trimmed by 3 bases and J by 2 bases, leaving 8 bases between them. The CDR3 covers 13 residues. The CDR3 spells CASSLRYPYEQYF. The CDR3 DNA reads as TGTGCCAGCAGTTTGAGATACCCCTACGAGCAGTACTTC.

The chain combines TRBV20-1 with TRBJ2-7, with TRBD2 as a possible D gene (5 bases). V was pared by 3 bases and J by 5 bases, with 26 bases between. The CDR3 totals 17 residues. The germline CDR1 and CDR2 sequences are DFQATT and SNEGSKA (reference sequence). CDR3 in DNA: TGCAGTGCTAGTATCTTGATTCCCGGGAAAGGGCAGAACGAGCAGTACTTC. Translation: CSASILIPGKGQNEQYF.

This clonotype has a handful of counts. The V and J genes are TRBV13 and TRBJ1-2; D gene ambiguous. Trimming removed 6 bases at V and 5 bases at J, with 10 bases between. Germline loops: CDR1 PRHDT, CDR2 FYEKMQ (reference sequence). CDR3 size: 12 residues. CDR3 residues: CASRASRYGYTF. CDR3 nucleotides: TGTGCCAGCAGAGCTTCCAGGTATGGCTACACCTTC.

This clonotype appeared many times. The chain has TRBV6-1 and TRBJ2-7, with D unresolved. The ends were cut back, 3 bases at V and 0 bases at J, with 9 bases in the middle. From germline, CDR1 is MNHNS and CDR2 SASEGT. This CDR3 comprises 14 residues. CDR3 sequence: CASSEQESSYEQYF. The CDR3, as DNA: TGTGCCAGCAGTGAGCAGGAAAGCTCCTACGAGCAGTACTTC.

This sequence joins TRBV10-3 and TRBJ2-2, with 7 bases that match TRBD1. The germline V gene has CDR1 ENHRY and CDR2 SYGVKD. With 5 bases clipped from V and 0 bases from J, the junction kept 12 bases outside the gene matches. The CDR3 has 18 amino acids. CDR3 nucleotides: TGTGCCATCAGTCTACGCCGGATTGGGACAGCGAACACCGGGGAGCTGTTTTTT. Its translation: CAISLRRIGTANTGELFF.

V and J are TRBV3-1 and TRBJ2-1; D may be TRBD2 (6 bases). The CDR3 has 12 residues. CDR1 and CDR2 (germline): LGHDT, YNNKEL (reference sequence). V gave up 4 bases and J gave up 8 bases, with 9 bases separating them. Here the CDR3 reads CASSRLEYEQFF. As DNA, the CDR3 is TGTGCCAGCAGCCGACTAGAATATGAGCAGTTCTTC.

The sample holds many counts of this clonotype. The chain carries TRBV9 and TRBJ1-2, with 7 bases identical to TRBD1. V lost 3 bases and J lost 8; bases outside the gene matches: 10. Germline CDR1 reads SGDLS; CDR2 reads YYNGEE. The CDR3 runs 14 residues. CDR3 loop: CASSAGDRRSGYTF. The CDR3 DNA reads TGTGCCAGCAGCGCCGGGGACAGACGATCCGGCTACACCTTC.

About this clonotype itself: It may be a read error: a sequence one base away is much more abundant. The DNA of the CDR3 is TGCGCCAGCAGCTTGGTGTGGGGTCCCCATGGCTACACCTTC. This encodes CASSLVWGPHGYTF. The rearrangement joins TRBV5-1 to TRBJ1-2, with D unclear. This CDR3 region has 14 residues. Germline V CDR1 and CDR2: SGHRS, YFSETQ. Trimming removed 0 bases from V and 6 bases from J, with 12 bases in between.

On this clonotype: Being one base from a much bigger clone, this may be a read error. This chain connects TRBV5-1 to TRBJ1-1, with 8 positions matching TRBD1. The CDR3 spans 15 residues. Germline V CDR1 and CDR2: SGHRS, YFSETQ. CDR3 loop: CASSPGDRWGTEASF. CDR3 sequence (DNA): TGCGCCAGCAGCCCGGGGGACAGGTGGGGCACTGAAGCTTCCTTT.